The next 21 T cell receptor beta chains were all read from a single sample in a study of post-analysis software for immune sequencing data. Findings and limits, study-wide: Comparison of patients with controls showed a handful of TRBV segments more frequent in patients, TRBV5-6, TRBV5-1 and TRBV20-1 among them.

Unique-molecular-identifier-tagged TCR beta cDNA libraries were used. Each CDR3 protein is one row after TCRdb ran MiXCR on the PCR reads. The sample carries roughly 800,000 distinct CDR3 sequences, 25% to 30% recorded once. Antigens of these TCRs are unknown. Sequenced material: blood. The receptors were gathered from a girl aged 10 to 17 with multiple sclerosis.

This clonotype showed up just a few times. The genes are TRBV10-3 and TRBJ1-2; 7 nucleotides agree with TRBD1. Germline V gene lookup returns CDR1 ENHRY and CDR2 SYGVKD. V was clipped by 6 bases and J by 4 bases; unmatched bases: 8. The CDR3 contains 14 residues. CDR3 sequence reads: CAIRRDSQFYGYTF. The CDR3 bases are TGTGCCATCAGAAGGGACAGCCAGTTCTATGGCTACACCTTC.

Ten or more counts support this clonotype. The genes are TRBV29-1 and TRBJ2-3; D ambiguous. The CDR3 totals 13 residues. The ends were cut back, 3 bases at V and 0 bases at J, with 7 bases in the middle. CDR1 is SQVTM and CDR2 is ANQGSEA in the germline V gene. Here the CDR3 reads CSVDFTSTDTQYF. Here the CDR3 DNA reads TGCAGCGTTGACTTTACTAGCACAGATACGCAGTATTTT.

This clonotype has a handful of counts. V is TRBV28 and J is TRBJ2-1; 8 bases are shared with TRBD2. CDR3 length: 15 amino acids. After removal of 8 bases from V and 3 bases from J, the junction contained 9 bases not matched to a gene. Germline V gene sequence: CDR1 MDHEN, CDR2 SYDVKM. The CDR3 DNA reads TGTGCCAGCGAAAGAGCGGGAGTAGACTACAATGAGCAGTTCTTC. It specifies CASERAGVDYNEQFF.

Points on this clonotype: A much larger clone lies one base from this, so it may be a read error. The gene calls are TRBV29-1 and TRBJ2-7; D unclear. The CDR3 has 13 residues. Looked up from germline, CDR1 is SQVTM and CDR2 is ANQGSEA. The ends were cut back, 4 bases at V and 3 bases at J, with 13 bases in the middle. This CDR3 reads CSVALVSDYEQYF. CDR3 in DNA: TGCAGCGTTGCATTAGTGAGCGACTACGAGCAGTACTTC.

This clonotype was observed many times. The chain uses TRBV29-1 and TRBJ2-5; D remains ambiguous. The germline CDR1 and CDR2 sequences are SQVTM and ANQGSEA. Trimming shortened V by 4 bases and J by 5 bases, and 8 bases separated the two germline ends. The CDR3 extends over 11 amino acids. For the CDR3, the DNA is TGCAGCGTTGCAAGGGCGGAGACCCAGTACTTC. It encodes CSVARAETQYF.

The table lists this clonotype with a few counts. The rearrangement joins TRBV20-1 to TRBJ1-4; unclear D gene. V gave up 0 bases and J gave up 4 bases, with 12 bases separating them. Germline CDR1 and CDR2: DFQATT and SNEGSKA (reference sequence). The CDR3 consists of 15 residues. This chain's CDR3 is CSARDWQAYNEKLFF. Here the CDR3 DNA reads TGCAGTGCTAGAGATTGGCAGGCTTATAATGAAAAACTGTTTTTT.

The chain combines TRBV5-1 with TRBJ2-5; 10 nucleotides match TRBD1. Germline lookup yields CDR1 SGHRS and CDR2 YFSETQ. The CDR3 loop spans 16 amino acids. The ends lost 4 bases at V and 0 bases at J; junction bases unmatched: 6. CDR3 residues: CASSVLGQGYQETQYF. CDR3 coding DNA: TGCGCCAGCAGCGTCCTGGGACAGGGGTACCAAGAGACCCAGTACTTC. Supplemented by reference TRBV5-1 and TRBJ2-5, the full variable domain reads KAGVTQTPRYLIKTRGQQVTLSCSPISGHRSVSWYQQTPGQGLQFLFEYFSETQRNKGNFPGRFSGRQFSNSRSEMNVSTLELGDSALYLCASSVLGQGYQETQYFGPGTRLLVL.

V is TRBV4-1 and J is TRBJ2-5, with 15 bases fitting TRBD2. Germline V gives CDR1 MGHRA, CDR2 YSYEKL. The trim removed 5 bases at V and 7 bases at J, leaving 8 bases unmatched. There are 16 residues in the CDR3. CDR3 loop: CASSFGLAGGPGTQYF. The CDR3 DNA sequence: TGCGCCAGCAGCTTTGGACTAGCGGGGGGGCCCGGGACCCAGTACTTC.

This clonotype was seen only once. CDR3 bases: TGTGCCAGCAGCCTAACAGGGCCTGGGGCCAACGTCCTGACTTTC. Amino acids: CASSLTGPGANVLTF. The rearrangement links TRBV3-1 to TRBJ2-6; tentative D call: TRBD1 (6 bases). CDR1 is LGHDT and CDR2 is YNNKEL in the germline V gene (reference sequence). V lost 4 bases to trimming and J lost 2 bases, with 9 bases between them. This CDR3 has 15 amino acids.

This clonotype was detected a few times. The chain recombines TRBV29-1 with TRBJ1-1; D call uncertain. Trimming pared 4 bases from V and 4 bases from J, leaving 13 bases between. The CDR3 is 13 amino acids. CDR1 is SQVTM, CDR2 ANQGSEA, per germline. This CDR3 is CSVGGAGITEAFF. CDR3 in DNA: TGCAGCGTTGGGGGTGCGGGTATCACTGAAGCTTTCTTT.

The V call is TRBV12-3 or TRBV12-4, the J call TRBJ2-2, with D perhaps matching TRBD1 (5 bases). Trimming cost V 4 bases and J 5 bases, with 11 bases left between them. This CDR3 is built from 14 residues. The CDR3 is CASSSSRVTGELFF. In DNA form, the CDR3 reads TGTGCCAGCAGTTCATCCAGGGTAACCGGGGAGCTGTTTTTT.

The chain uses TRBV28 and TRBJ2-1; the match to TRBD2 covers 10 bases. The CDR3 contains 15 residues. V shed 8 bases, J shed 8 bases, and the junction held 12 bases outside the gene matches. Germline V gene lookup returns CDR1 MDHEN and CDR2 SYDVKM. For the CDR3, the DNA is TGTGCCAGCGTTGGGGGTGCTAGCGGGAGCGATGAGCAGTTCTTC. Amino acids: CASVGGASGSDEQFF.

This clonotype was counted only a few times. The genes are TRBV29-1 and TRBJ2-7, with 10 bases fitting TRBD1. V lost 5 bases and J lost 0; bases outside the gene matches: 7. Germline V gives CDR1 SQVTM, CDR2 ANQGSEA. This CDR3 has 15 amino acids. CDR3 sequence: CSVWGGQGSSYEQYF. Written as DNA, the CDR3 is TGCAGCGTTTGGGGGGGACAGGGGAGCTCCTACGAGCAGTACTTC.

The genes are TRBV9 and TRBJ2-2, with TRBD2 identical over 8 bases. V shed 2 bases and J 4 bases; nucleotides not matched to a gene: 7. This CDR3 is 16 amino acids long. The germline gives CDR1 SGDLS, CDR2 YYNGEE. CDR3 DNA sequence: TGTGCCAGCAGCGTGCCGGCGGGGGGTCTCACCGGGGAGCTGTTTTTT. Translated, it gives CASSVPAGGLTGELFF.

This chain uses TRBV27 with TRBJ2-3; weak D call: TRBD1 (5 bases). V was pared by 5 bases and J by 4 bases, with 16 bases between. The CDR3 has 15 amino acids. The germline gives CDR1 MNHEY, CDR2 SMNVEV (reference sequence). This CDR3 reads CASSRFKGRADTQYF. CDR3 sequence (DNA): TGTGCCAGCAGTCGCTTTAAGGGGCGCGCAGATACGCAGTATTTT.

The chain recombines TRBV20-1 with TRBJ1-5; D uncertain. Trimming pared 5 bases from V and 3 bases from J, leaving 8 bases between. The germline V gene has CDR1 DFQATT and CDR2 SNEGSKA (reference sequence). The CDR3 loop spans 12 amino acids. CDR3 amino acids: CSALVDNQPQHF. The CDR3, as DNA: TGCAGTGCTCTTGTTGACAATCAGCCCCAGCATTTT.

Comments on this clonotype: Sequence at one end of the junction differs from germline and may be a read error. V usage is TRBV7-2 and J usage is TRBJ1-2, with D possibly being TRBD1 (5 bases). CDR3 length: 14 residues. CDR1 is SGHTA, CDR2 FQGNSA, per germline. The CDR3 coding sequence is TGTGCCAGCAGCGACACCCCGGGGCTCTATAGCTACACCTTC. Residues: CASSDTPGLYSYTF.

The chain carries TRBV5-1 and TRBJ2-7; D not resolved. Germline V gives CDR1 SGHRS, CDR2 YFSETQ. CDR3 length: 14 residues. Trimming cost V 2 bases and J 1 base, with 10 bases left between them. CDR3 loop: CASSFNLNSYEQYF. CDR3 coding DNA: TGCGCCAGCAGCTTCAATCTTAATTCCTACGAGCAGTACTTC.

This chain joins TRBV6-5 and TRBJ2-5; no definite D call. The last part of the DNA fits TRBJ2-1 better; the J call may be wrong. Germline lookup yields CDR1 MNHEY and CDR2 SVGAGI. There are 13 residues in the CDR3. Written as DNA, the CDR3 is TGTGCCAGCAGTTACGCAGTCCAAGAGACCCAGTTCTTC. Amino acid sequence: CASSYAVQETQFF.

The chain has TRBV6-2 or TRBV6-3 and TRBJ2-1; tentatively, D is TRBD1 (6 bases). V lost 8 bases and J 0 bases, leaving 20 bases between the germline ends. Germline assignment: CDR1 MNHEY and CDR2 SVGEGT. This CDR3 is 17 amino acids long. CDR3 loop: CASLSDGDTFSYNEQFF. CDR3 DNA sequence: TGTGCCAGCCTTTCAGATGGGGACACCTTCTCCTACAATGAGCAGTTCTTC.

A few counts support this clonotype. The V and J genes are TRBV29-1 and TRBJ2-1, with TRBD2 matching over 13 bases. Trimming cost V 5 bases and J 2 bases; bases outside gene matches: 6. The CDR3 is 16 residues long. The germline gives CDR1 SQVTM, CDR2 ANQGSEA. The chain's CDR3 is CSVTGLAGATYNEQFF. The CDR3 DNA sequence: TGCAGCGTTACCGGACTAGCGGGGGCGACCTACAATGAGCAGTTCTTC.